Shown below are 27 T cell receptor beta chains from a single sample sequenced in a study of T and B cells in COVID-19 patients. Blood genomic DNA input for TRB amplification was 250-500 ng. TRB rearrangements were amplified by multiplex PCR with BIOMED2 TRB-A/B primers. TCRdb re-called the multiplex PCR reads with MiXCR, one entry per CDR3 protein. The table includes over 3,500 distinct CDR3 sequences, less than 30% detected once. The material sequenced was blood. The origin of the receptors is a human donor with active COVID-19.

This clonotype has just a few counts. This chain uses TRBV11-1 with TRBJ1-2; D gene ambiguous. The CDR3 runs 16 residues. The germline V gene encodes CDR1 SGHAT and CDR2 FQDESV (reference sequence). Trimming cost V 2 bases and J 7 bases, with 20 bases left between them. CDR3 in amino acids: CASSLSILGSAIGYTF. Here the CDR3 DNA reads TGTGCCAGCAGCTTATCAATTTTGGGGTCCGCGATTGGCTACACCTTC.

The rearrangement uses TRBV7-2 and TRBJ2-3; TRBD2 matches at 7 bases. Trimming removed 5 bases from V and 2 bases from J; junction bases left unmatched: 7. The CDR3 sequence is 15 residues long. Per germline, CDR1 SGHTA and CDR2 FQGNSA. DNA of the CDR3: TGTGCCAGCAGCATTAGCGGGCCCCTCACAGATACGCAGTATTTT. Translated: CASSISGPLTDTQYF.

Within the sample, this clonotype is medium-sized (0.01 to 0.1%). The CDR3 sequence is CASSIRPGNTIYF. The CDR3 DNA reads as TGTGCCAGTAGTATAAGACCAGGAAACACCATATATTTT. The chain links TRBV19 to TRBJ1-3; D gene ambiguous. V lost 2 bases and J 4 bases, leaving 6 bases between the germline ends. The CDR3 has 13 amino acids. Looked up from germline, CDR1 is LNHDA and CDR2 is SQIVND (reference sequence). The variable domain in full, completed from reference TRBV19 and TRBJ1-3, reads DGGITQSPKYLFRKEGQNVTLSCEQNLNHDAMYWYRQDPGQGLRLIYYSQIVNDFQKGDIAEGYSVSREKKESFPLTVTSAQKNPTAFYLCASSIRPGNTIYFGEGSWLTVV.

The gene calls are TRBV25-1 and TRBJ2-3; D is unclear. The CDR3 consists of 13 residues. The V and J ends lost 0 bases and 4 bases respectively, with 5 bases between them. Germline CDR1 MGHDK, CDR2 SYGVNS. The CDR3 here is CASSEYMADTQYF. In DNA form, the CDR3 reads TGTGCCAGCAGTGAATATATGGCAGATACGCAGTATTTT.

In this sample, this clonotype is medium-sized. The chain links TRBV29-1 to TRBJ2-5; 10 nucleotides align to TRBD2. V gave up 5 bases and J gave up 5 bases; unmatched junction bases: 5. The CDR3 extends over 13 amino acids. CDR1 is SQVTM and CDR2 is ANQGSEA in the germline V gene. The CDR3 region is CSVRLAGVETQYF. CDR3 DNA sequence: TGCAGCGTTAGACTAGCGGGTGTGGAGACCCAGTACTTC.

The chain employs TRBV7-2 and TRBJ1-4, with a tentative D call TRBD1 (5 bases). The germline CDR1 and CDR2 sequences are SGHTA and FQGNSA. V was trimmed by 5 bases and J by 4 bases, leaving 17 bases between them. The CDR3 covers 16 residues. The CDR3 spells CASSAGGGPVNEKLFF. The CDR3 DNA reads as TGTGCCAGCAGCGCCGGGGGAGGGCCTGTTAATGAAAAACTGTTTTTT.

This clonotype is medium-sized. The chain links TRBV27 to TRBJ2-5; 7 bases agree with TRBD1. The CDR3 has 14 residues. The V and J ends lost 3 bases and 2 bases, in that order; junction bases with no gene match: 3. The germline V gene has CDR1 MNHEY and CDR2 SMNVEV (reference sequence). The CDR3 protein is CASSLQQGQETQYF. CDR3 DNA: TGTGCCAGCAGTTTGCAACAGGGGCAAGAGACCCAGTACTTC.

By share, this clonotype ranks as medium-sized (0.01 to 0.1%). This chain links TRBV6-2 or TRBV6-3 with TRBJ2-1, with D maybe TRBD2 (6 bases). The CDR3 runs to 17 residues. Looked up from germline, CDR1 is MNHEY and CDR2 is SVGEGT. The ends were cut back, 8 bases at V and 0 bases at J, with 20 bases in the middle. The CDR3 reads CASGQGPEDYSYNEQFF. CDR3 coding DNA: TGTGCCAGCGGACAAGGGCCAGAGGACTACTCCTACAATGAGCAGTTCTTC.

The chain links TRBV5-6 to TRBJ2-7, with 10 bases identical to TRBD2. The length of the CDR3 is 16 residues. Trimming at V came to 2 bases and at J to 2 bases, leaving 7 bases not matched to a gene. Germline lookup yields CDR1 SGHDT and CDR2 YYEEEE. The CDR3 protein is CASSLVLAGRTYEQYF. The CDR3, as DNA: TGTGCCAGCAGCTTAGTACTAGCGGGACGTACCTACGAGCAGTACTTC.

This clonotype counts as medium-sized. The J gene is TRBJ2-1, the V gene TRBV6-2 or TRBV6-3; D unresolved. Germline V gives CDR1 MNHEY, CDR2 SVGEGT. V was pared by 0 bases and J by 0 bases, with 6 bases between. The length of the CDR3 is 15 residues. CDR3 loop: CASSYSWSSYNEQFF. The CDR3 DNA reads TGTGCCAGCAGTTACTCGTGGAGCTCCTACAATGAGCAGTTCTTC.

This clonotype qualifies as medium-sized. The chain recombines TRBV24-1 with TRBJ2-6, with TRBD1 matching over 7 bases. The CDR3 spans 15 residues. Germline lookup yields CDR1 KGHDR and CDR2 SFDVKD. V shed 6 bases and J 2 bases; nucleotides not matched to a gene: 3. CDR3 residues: CATSRQGTGANVLTF. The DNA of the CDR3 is TGTGCCACCAGTAGACAGGGCACTGGGGCCAACGTCCTGACTTTC.

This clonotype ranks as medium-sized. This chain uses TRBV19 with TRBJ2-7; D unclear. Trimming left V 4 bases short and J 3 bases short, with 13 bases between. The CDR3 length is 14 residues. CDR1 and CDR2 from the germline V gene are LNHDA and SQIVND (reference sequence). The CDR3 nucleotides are TGTGCCAGTAGTAAGTCAGCTCTAGTCTACGAGCAGTACTTC. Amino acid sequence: CASSKSALVYEQYF.

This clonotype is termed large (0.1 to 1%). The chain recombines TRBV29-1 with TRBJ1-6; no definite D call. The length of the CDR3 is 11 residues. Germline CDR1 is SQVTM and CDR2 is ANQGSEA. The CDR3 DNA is TGCAGGACGAACCGAAATTCACCCCTCCACTTT. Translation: CRTNRNSPLHF.

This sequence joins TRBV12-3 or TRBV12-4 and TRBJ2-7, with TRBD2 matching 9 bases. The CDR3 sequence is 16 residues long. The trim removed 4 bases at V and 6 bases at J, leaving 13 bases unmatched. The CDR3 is CASSSMAGTSPGEQYF. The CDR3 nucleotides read TGTGCCAGCAGTTCAATGGCGGGGACTAGCCCTGGCGAGCAGTACTTC.

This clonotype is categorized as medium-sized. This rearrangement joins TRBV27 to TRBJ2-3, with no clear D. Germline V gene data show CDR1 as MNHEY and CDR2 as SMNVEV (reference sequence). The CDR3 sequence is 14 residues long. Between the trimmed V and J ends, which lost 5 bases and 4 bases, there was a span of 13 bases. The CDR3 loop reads CASSQNSRPDTQYF. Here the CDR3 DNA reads TGTGCCAGCAGTCAAAATAGCAGACCAGATACGCAGTATTTT.

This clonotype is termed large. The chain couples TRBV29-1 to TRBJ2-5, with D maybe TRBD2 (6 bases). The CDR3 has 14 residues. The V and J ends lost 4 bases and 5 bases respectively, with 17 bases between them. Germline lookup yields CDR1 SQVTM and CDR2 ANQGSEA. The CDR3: CSVGGTALGETQYF. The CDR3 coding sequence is TGCAGCGTTGGGGGGACTGCCCTGGGGGAGACCCAGTACTTC.

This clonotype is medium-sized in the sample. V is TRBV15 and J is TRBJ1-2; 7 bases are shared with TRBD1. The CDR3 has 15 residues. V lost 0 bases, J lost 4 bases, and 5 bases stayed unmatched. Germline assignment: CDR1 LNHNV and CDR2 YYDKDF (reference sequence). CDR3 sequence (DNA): TGTGCCACCAGCAGAGAAGTGACAGGGCTCTATGGCTACACCTTC. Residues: CATSREVTGLYGYTF.

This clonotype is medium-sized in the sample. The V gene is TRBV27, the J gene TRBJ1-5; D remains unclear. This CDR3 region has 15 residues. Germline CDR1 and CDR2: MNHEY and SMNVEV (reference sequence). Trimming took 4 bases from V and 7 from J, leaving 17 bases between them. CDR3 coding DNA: TGTGCCAGCAGTTCGACAAGCCTTAAGGGACAGCCCCAGCATTTT. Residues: CASSSTSLKGQPQHF.

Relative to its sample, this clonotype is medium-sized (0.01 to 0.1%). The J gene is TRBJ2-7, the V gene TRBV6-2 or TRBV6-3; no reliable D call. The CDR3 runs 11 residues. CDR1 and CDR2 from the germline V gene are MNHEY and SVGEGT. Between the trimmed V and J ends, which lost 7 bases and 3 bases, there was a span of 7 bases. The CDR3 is CASTGHYEQYF. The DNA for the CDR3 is TGTGCCAGCACCGGGCACTACGAGCAGTACTTC.

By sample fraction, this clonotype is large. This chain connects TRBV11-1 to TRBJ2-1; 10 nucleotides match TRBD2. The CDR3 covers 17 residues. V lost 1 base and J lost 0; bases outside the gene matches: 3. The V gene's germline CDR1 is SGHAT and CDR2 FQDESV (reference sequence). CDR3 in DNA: TGTGCCAGCAGCTTAGTGGGACTAGCGCCCTCCTACAATGAGCAGTTCTTC. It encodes CASSLVGLAPSYNEQFF. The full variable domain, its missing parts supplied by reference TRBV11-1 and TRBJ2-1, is EAEVAQSPRYKITEKSQAVAFWCDPISGHATLYWYRQILGQGPELLVQFQDESVVDDSQLPKDRFSAERLKGVDSTLKIQPAELGDSAMYLCASSLVGLAPSYNEQFFGPGTRLTVL.

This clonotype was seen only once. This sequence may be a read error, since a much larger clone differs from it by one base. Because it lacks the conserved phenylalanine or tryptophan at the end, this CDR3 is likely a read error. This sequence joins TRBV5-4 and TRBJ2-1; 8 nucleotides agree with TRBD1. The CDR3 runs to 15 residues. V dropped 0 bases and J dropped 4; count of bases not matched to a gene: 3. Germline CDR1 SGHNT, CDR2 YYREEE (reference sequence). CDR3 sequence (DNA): TGTGCCAGCAGCTTGGGGACAGGGCTATACAATGAGCAGTTCCTC. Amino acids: CASSLGTGLYNEQFL.

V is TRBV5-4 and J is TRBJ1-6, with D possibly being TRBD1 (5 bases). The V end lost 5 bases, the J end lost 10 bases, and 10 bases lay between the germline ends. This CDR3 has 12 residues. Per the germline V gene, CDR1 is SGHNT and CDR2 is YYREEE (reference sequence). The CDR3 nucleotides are TGTGCCAGCAGTTCCAGGGAATCACCCCTCCACTTT. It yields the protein CASSSRESPLHF.

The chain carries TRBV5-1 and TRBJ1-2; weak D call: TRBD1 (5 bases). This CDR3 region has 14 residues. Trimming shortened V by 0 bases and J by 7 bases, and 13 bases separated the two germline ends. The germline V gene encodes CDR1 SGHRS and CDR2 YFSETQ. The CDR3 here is CASSLGPGITGYTF. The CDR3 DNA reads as TGCGCCAGCAGCTTGGGTCCAGGGATTACTGGCTACACCTTC.

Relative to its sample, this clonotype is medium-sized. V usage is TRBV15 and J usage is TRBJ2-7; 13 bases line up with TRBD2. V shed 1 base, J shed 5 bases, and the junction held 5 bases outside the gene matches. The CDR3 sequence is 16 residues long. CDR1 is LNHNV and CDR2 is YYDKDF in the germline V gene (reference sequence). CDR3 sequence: CATSRGSTSGRNEQYF. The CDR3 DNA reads TGTGCCACCAGCAGAGGCTCGACTAGCGGGAGGAACGAGCAGTACTTC. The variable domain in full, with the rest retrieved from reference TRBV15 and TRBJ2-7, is DAMVIQNPRYQVTQFGKPVTLSCSQTLNHNVMYWYQQKSSQAPKLLFHYYDKDFNNEADTPDNFQSRRPNTSFCFLDIRSPGLGDTAMYLCATSRGSTSGRNEQYFGPGTRLTVT.

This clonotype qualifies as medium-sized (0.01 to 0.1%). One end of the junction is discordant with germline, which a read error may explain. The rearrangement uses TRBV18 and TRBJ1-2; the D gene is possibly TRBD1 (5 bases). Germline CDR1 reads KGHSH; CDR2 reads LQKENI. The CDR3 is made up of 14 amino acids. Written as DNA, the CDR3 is TGTGCCAGCTCACCAACCGGGACCCACATTTTCGTAAACTTC. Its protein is CASSPTGTHIFVNF.

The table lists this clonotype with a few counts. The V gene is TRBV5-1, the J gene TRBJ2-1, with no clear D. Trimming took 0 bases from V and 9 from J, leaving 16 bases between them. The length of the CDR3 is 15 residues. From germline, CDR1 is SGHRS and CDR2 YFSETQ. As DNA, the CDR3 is TGCGCCAGCAGCTTGGAATCGTCCGGGTTTGGTGAGCAGTTCTTC. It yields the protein CASSLESSGFGEQFF.

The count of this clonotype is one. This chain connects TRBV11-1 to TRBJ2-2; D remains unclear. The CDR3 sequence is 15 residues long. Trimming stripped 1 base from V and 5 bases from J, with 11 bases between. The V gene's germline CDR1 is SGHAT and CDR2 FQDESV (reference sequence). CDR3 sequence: CASSLEHSFTGELFF. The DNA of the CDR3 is TGTGCCAGCAGCTTAGAACACAGTTTTACCGGGGAGCTGTTTTTT. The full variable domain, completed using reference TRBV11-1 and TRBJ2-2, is EAEVAQSPRYKITEKSQAVAFWCDPISGHATLYWYRQILGQGPELLVQFQDESVVDDSQLPKDRFSAERLKGVDSTLKIQPAELGDSAMYLCASSLEHSFTGELFFGEGSRLTVL.